This T cell receptor beta chain was captured by sequencing in a study of CD8+ T cells in alopecia areata. Germline CDR1 and CDR2: SQVTM and ANQGSEA. CDR3 length equals 12 residues. The ends were cut back, 4 bases at V and 4 bases at J, with 10 bases in the middle. This clone was seen a handful of times. The sequencing template was cDNA reverse transcribed from extracted RNA. Here immunoSEQ multiplex PCR was the method, and the copy in TCRdb shows in-frame clones only, minus some. This table holds some 110,000 clones, approximately 58% found once. The sequenced sample was CD4+ T cells sorted from blood. V and J are TRBV29-1 and TRBJ2-5, with D possibly being TRBD2 (5 bases). The receptor's source is a human donor in good health. The CDR3 spells CSVGDGGETQYF. The CDR3 DNA is TGCAGCGTTGGAGACGGAGGAGAGACCCAGTACTTC.